The 32 T cell receptor beta chains in this list originate from one sample, sequenced in a study of T-cell reconstitution after alpha-beta-depleted transplantation in children (dated by TCRdb to 2016 to 2017). Libraries were prepared through PCR. The data were produced on an Illumina HiSeq 2500. TCR libraries were prepared with molecular barcoding, using unique molecular identifiers to normalize TCRbeta repertoire quantification. The public sequencing data were trimmed at Q25 with fastp and processed into clonotypes with MiXCR by TCRdb, which kept only in-frame beta chains. Each record represents a unique CDR3 protein, reported with the most common genes and DNA among its rows. The sample table lists around 580,000 distinct CDR3 sequences, around 23% of them with a count of one. Of the sample, 13% to 15% is held by the ten largest clones. Reading the label with the study, this specimen's treatment or condition is: allogeneic hematopoietic cell transplantation with graft depleted of TCRalphabeta T cells and CD19 B cells.

The sequences come from PBMCs, mostly from graft donor cells, collected 360 days after TCRalphabeta/CD19-depleted stem cell transplant. These receptors originate from a boy less than two years old who had a stem cell transplant for acute myeloid leukemia, so the T cells may come from the graft donor.

The rearrangement links TRBV4-1 to TRBJ1-5; D gene ambiguous. V dropped 5 bases and J dropped 2 bases, with 16 bases sitting between them. Germline CDR1 MGHRA, CDR2 YSYEKL. The length of the CDR3 is 16 residues. Here the CDR3 reads CASSEMWVRGNQPQHF. DNA for the CDR3: TGCGCCAGCAGCGAGATGTGGGTAAGGGGCAATCAGCCCCAGCATTTT.

This clonotype was seen a handful of times. The V call is TRBV29-1, the J call TRBJ1-2, with TRBD1 identical over 9 bases. The CDR3 contains 13 residues. J was trimmed by 4 bases and V by 5 bases; bases with no gene match: 5. The germline CDR1 and CDR2 sequences are SQVTM and ANQGSEA. The CDR3 coding sequence is TGCAGCGTTCTCACAGGGGGCCCCTATGGCTACACCTTC. This translates into CSVLTGGPYGYTF.

This clonotype was counted only a few times. The chain is built from TRBV12-5 and TRBJ2-1; 9 bases are a match to TRBD1. Per the germline V gene, CDR1 is LGHNT and CDR2 is FRNRAP. The V segment lost 0 bases and the J segment 6 bases; nucleotides outside the gene matches: 12. CDR3 length equals 18 residues. DNA of the CDR3: TGTGCTAGTGGTTTGGTACTCCTCCGGGACAGGGCCTCCAATGAGCAGTTCTTC. It is translated as CASGLVLLRDRASNEQFF.

In its sample, this clonotype was seen many times. The rearrangement joins TRBV12-3 or TRBV12-4 to TRBJ2-5, with D possibly matching TRBD2 (6 bases). CDR3 length: 12 amino acids. Trimming left V 3 bases short and J 7 bases short, with 9 bases between. The CDR3 nucleotides are TGTGCCAGCAGTTTCCCCGGGGGGACCCAGTACTTC. This gives the protein CASSFPGGTQYF.

The chain uses TRBV20-1 and TRBJ1-6, with 8 bases identical to TRBD1. CDR1 and CDR2 (germline): DFQATT, SNEGSKA (reference sequence). The CDR3 consists of 14 residues. The trim removed 0 bases at V and 7 bases at J, leaving 2 bases unmatched. CDR3 nucleotide sequence: TGCAGTGCTAGAGACAGGGGGCGGAATTCACCCCTCCACTTT. It translates to CSARDRGRNSPLHF.

CDR3 in amino acids: CASSVGAQDRYGYTF. The CDR3 DNA reads as TGTGCCAGCAGCGTAGGTGCCCAGGACCGCTATGGCTACACCTTC. This chain uses TRBV9 with TRBJ1-2, with unresolved D. The CDR3 is 15 residues long. The germline gives CDR1 SGDLS, CDR2 YYNGEE. Trimming left V 0 bases short and J 4 bases short, with 13 bases between.

The DNA for the CDR3 is TGTGCCAGCAGCTTAGACCAAGGGACTAGCTCCTACGAGCAGTACTTC. Amino acids: CASSLDQGTSSYEQYF. V is TRBV7-2 and J is TRBJ2-7; 8 nucleotides align to TRBD2. V shed 1 base, J shed 0 bases, and the junction held 5 bases outside the gene matches. Germline values: CDR1 SGHTA, CDR2 FQGNSA. The CDR3 covers 16 residues.

This clonotype was counted at least ten times. J is TRBJ1-6 and V is TRBV12-3 or TRBV12-4; D gene unclear. Trimming cost V 3 bases and J 6 bases, with 9 bases left between them. The length of the CDR3 is 14 residues. The chain's CDR3 is CASSFETFNSPLHF. The CDR3 DNA follows: TGTGCCAGCAGTTTCGAGACTTTTAATTCACCCCTCCACTTT.

This clonotype showed up just a few times. The chain uses TRBV24-1 and TRBJ2-1, with a tentative D call TRBD1 (6 bases). Trimming removed 10 bases from V and 7 bases from J, with 25 bases in between. The CDR3 spans 16 residues. From germline, CDR1 is KGHDR and CDR2 SFDVKD. CDR3 protein: CATQPAGQRLGNEQFF. In DNA form, the CDR3 reads TGTGCCACTCAACCGGCCGGACAGAGGTTGGGGAATGAGCAGTTCTTC.

The chain carries TRBV28 and TRBJ2-5, with 8 bases that match TRBD2. The J segment lost 5 bases and the V segment lost 2 bases, leaving 4 bases of the junction unmatched. This CDR3 is built from 14 residues. The V gene's germline CDR1 is MDHEN and CDR2 SYDVKM. The DNA for the CDR3 is TGTGCCAGCAGTTTACCGACGGGGGGGGAGACCCAGTACTTC. Its protein is CASSLPTGGETQYF.

This clonotype has at least ten counts. This chain joins TRBV4-2 and TRBJ2-1, with D possibly matching TRBD2 (6 bases). V was trimmed by 1 base and J by 2 bases, leaving 15 bases between them. CDR1 and CDR2 (germline): LGHNA, YNFKEQ. This CDR3 has 17 residues. The CDR3 loop is CASSQVLSGGPYNEQFF. In DNA, the CDR3 is TGTGCCAGCAGCCAAGTCCTTAGCGGTGGCCCCTACAATGAGCAGTTCTTC.

This clonotype was seen repeatedly, ten times or more. The V call is TRBV27, the J call TRBJ2-1, with TRBD2 matching over 9 bases. CDR1 is MNHEY, CDR2 SMNVEV, per germline (reference sequence). Trimming at V came to 4 bases and at J to 6 bases, leaving 10 bases not matched to a gene. This CDR3 comprises 16 residues. CDR3 in amino acids: CASSSPAGGIINEQFF. For the CDR3, the DNA is TGTGCCAGCAGTTCCCCAGCGGGGGGCATTATCAATGAGCAGTTCTTC.

This clonotype was observed a few times. The V and J genes are TRBV20-1 and TRBJ1-5; no firm D call. Germline V CDR1 and CDR2: DFQATT, SNEGSKA (reference sequence). The V and J ends lost 2 bases and 2 bases respectively, with 10 bases between them. There are 14 residues in the CDR3. Written as DNA, the CDR3 is TGCAGTGCTAGATCTAAATTCGGCAATCAGCCCCAGCATTTT. It yields the protein CSARSKFGNQPQHF.

This clonotype was found many times. V gene TRBV20-1 combines with J gene TRBJ2-1; no clear D. Germline CDR1 reads DFQATT; CDR2 reads SNEGSKA (reference sequence). The germline V and J ends were trimmed by 3 bases and 4 bases, with 10 bases remaining between them. The CDR3 runs 13 residues. CDR3 sequence: CSASHEKYNEQFF. The DNA for the CDR3 is TGCAGTGCTAGTCATGAGAAGTACAATGAGCAGTTCTTC.

In its sample, this clonotype was seen many times. The chain joins TRBV7-2 to TRBJ2-1; perhaps D is TRBD1 or TRBD2 (6 bases each). In germline, CDR1 is SGHTA, CDR2 FQGNSA. Trimming removed 7 bases from V and 4 bases from J, with 20 bases in between. There are 16 residues in the CDR3. The CDR3 here is CASTPPLGGPYNEQFF. For the CDR3, the DNA is TGTGCCAGCACCCCACCGCTTGGGGGGCCGTACAATGAGCAGTTCTTC.

The chain uses TRBV18 and TRBJ2-3; either TRBD1 or TRBD2 may supply D (5 bases each). V was cut by 3 bases and J by 13 bases, with 20 bases left in between. The CDR3 sequence is 14 residues long. Germline CDR1 and CDR2: KGHSH and LQKENI. The CDR3 reads CASSPGDGKRREYF. Here the CDR3 DNA reads TGTGCCAGCTCACCTGGGGACGGCAAACGGCGGGAGTATTTT. Filled out from reference TRBV18 and TRBJ2-3, the complete variable domain reads NAGVMQNPRHLVRRRGQEARLRCSPMKGHSHVYWYRQLPEEGLKFMVYLQKENIIDESGMPKERFSAEFPKEGPSILRIQQVVRGDSAAYFCASSPGDGKRREYFGPGTRLTVL.

This clonotype was observed many times. This chain joins TRBV29-1 and TRBJ1-6, with 9 bases fitting TRBD1. The ends lost 6 bases at V and 7 bases at J; junction bases unmatched: 7. Germline CDR1 and CDR2: SQVTM and ANQGSEA. The CDR3 contains 14 residues. As DNA, the CDR3 is TGCAGCGTAAGAGACAGGGGGATAAATTCACCCCTCCACTTT. It translates to CSVRDRGINSPLHF.

The gene calls are TRBV20-1 and TRBJ2-5, with 7 bases matching TRBD1. Losses at the gene ends were 2 bases for V and 5 bases for J; bases not matched to a gene: 5. Germline CDR1 DFQATT, CDR2 SNEGSKA (reference sequence). The CDR3 spans 13 residues. The CDR3 nucleotides are TGCAGTGCTAGATCACAGGGGTCGGAGACCCAGTACTTC. It codes for CSARSQGSETQYF.

This clonotype was recorded a few times. The CDR3 nucleotides are TGTGCCAGCAGCTCGGGGGCGGACTATGGCTACACCTTC. Protein: CASSSGADYGYTF. The chain carries TRBV7-9 and TRBJ1-2; weak D call: TRBD1 (6 bases). The germline V and J ends were trimmed by 4 bases and 3 bases, with 9 bases remaining between them. The CDR3 is 13 amino acids. CDR1 and CDR2 (germline): SEHNR, FQNEAQ (reference sequence).

This clonotype was recorded a few times. The chain couples TRBV12-3 or TRBV12-4 to TRBJ2-5, with TRBD1 matching over 9 bases. This CDR3 is 15 amino acids long. Unmatched junction bases numbered 11, after V lost 8 bases and J lost 4 bases. The CDR3 nucleotides are TGTGCCAGCTGGAGGGGACAGGGCCTCCGAGAGACCCAGTACTTC. It codes for CASWRGQGLRETQYF.

This clonotype was detected many times. The V and J genes are TRBV12-3 or TRBV12-4 and TRBJ1-5; D not resolved. The CDR3 sequence is 13 residues long. Trimming stripped 0 bases from V and 4 bases from J, with 4 bases between. DNA for the CDR3: TGTGCCAGCAGTTTAGCGGCAAATCAGCCCCAGCATTTT. Amino acids: CASSLAANQPQHF.

The table lists this clonotype with many counts. This CDR3 is CSVGDRQNTEAFF. CDR3 DNA: TGCAGCGTTGGGGACAGGCAGAACACTGAAGCTTTCTTT. This sequence joins TRBV29-1 and TRBJ1-1; 8 bases fit TRBD1. CDR1 is SQVTM and CDR2 is ANQGSEA in the germline V gene. This CDR3 is 13 amino acids long. V lost 4 bases and J lost 1; bases outside the gene matches: 2.

The chain uses TRBV20-1 and TRBJ2-3; TRBD1 agrees at 7 bases. This CDR3 has 14 amino acids. Germline lookup yields CDR1 DFQATT and CDR2 SNEGSKA (reference sequence). CDR3 protein: CRAYTGANGDTQYF. The CDR3 nucleotides read TGCAGAGCCTACACAGGGGCCAATGGAGATACGCAGTATTTT.

This clonotype was counted many times. The V call is TRBV12-3 or TRBV12-4, the J call TRBJ1-4; possible D gene TRBD1, 5 bases. CDR3 length: 14 residues. V was shortened by 3 bases and J by 7 bases, with 12 bases between the two germline ends. The DNA for the CDR3 is TGTGCCAGCAGTTTCCCGGGGCTGGGTGAAAAACTGTTTTTT. Residues: CASSFPGLGEKLFF.

The chain combines TRBV6-1 with TRBJ2-1, with D hard to call. CDR3 length: 14 amino acids. Germline values: CDR1 MNHNS, CDR2 SASEGT. The V end lost 7 bases, the J end lost 0 bases, and 10 bases lay between the germline ends. CDR3 DNA sequence: TGTGCCAGCAAGGCGCTTAGCTCCTACAATGAGCAGTTCTTC. Protein product: CASKALSSYNEQFF.

A few counts support this clonotype. The rearrangement joins TRBV20-1 to TRBJ1-6; 8 bases are shared with TRBD1. The germline CDR1 and CDR2 sequences are DFQATT and SNEGSKA (reference sequence). This CDR3 comprises 15 residues. After removal of 5 bases from V and 5 bases from J, the junction contained 8 bases not matched to a gene. CDR3 residues: CSAPTDRANNSPLHF. The CDR3, as DNA: TGCAGTGCTCCCACGGACAGGGCGAATAATTCACCCCTCCACTTT.

The rearrangement links TRBV3-1 to TRBJ2-7; D unclear. Deletions cut 3 bases from V and 3 bases from J, with 9 bases between. The CDR3 covers 13 residues. In germline, CDR1 is LGHDT, CDR2 YNNKEL (reference sequence). The CDR3 loop is CASSQQWVYEQYF. Here the CDR3 DNA reads TGTGCCAGCAGCCAGCAATGGGTCTACGAGCAGTACTTC.

This clonotype has only a few counts. The rearrangement links TRBV7-2 to TRBJ2-7; possible D gene TRBD1, 6 bases. Germline CDR1 reads SGHTA; CDR2 reads FQGNSA. The CDR3 has 15 amino acids. The V and J ends lost 2 bases and 3 bases respectively, with 14 bases between them. The CDR3, as DNA: TGTGCCAGCAGCTTAACCCCGACAGGCCACTACGAGCAGTACTTC. It is translated as CASSLTPTGHYEQYF.

The chain carries TRBV27 and TRBJ2-1, with TRBD2 matching 9 bases. The CDR3 covers 14 residues. Germline V lookup: CDR1 MNHEY, CDR2 SMNVEV (reference sequence). V gave up 2 bases and J gave up 10 bases; unmatched junction bases: 6. DNA of the CDR3: TGTGCCAGCAGTTTACGTGCGGGGGGGCCGGAGCAGTTCTTC. This sequence encodes CASSLRAGGPEQFF.

The chain couples TRBV20-1 to TRBJ2-3, with D possibly matching TRBD2 (7 bases). CDR3 length equals 16 residues. CDR1 is DFQATT and CDR2 is SNEGSKA in the germline V gene (reference sequence). Trimming left V 6 bases short and J 0 bases short, with 19 bases between. CDR3 sequence: CSAVDPKGGSTDTQYF. The CDR3 coding sequence is TGCAGTGCCGTAGACCCCAAGGGGGGGAGCACAGATACGCAGTATTTT.

This clonotype was seen at least ten times. This chain links TRBV18 with TRBJ1-1; 7 nucleotides agree with TRBD1. With V trimmed by 5 bases and J by 1 base, 10 bases remained unmatched. Per germline, CDR1 KGHSH and CDR2 LQKENI. CDR3 length equals 16 residues. The CDR3 spells CASSSDRVGPNTEAFF. The CDR3 coding sequence is TGTGCCAGCTCATCCGACAGGGTCGGACCGAACACTGAAGCTTTCTTT. The whole variable domain, filled in from reference TRBV18 and TRBJ1-1, reads NAGVMQNPRHLVRRRGQEARLRCSPMKGHSHVYWYRQLPEEGLKFMVYLQKENIIDESGMPKERFSAEFPKEGPSILRIQQVVRGDSAAYFCASSSDRVGPNTEAFFGQGTRLTVV.

At least ten counts were recorded for this clonotype. The CDR3 coding sequence is TGCAGTGCTAGAGTAAAGACAGGGTTCTTAGCTAACTATGGCTACACCTTC. The encoded protein is CSARVKTGFLANYGYTF. This chain links TRBV20-1 with TRBJ1-2; TRBD1 matches 7 bases. The J segment lost 0 bases and the V segment lost 1 base, leaving 11 bases of the junction unmatched. This CDR3 is built from 17 residues. The germline CDR1 and CDR2 sequences are DFQATT and SNEGSKA (reference sequence).